This T cell receptor (beta chain) was identified during a study of radiotherapy plus CTLA-4 blockade in lung cancer. Study outcomes and limitations: Blood saw expansion of tumor-derived TCR clones after radiotherapy plus ipilimumab.

This clone has only a few counts. Its antigen is unknown. V lost 1 base to trimming and J lost 15 bases; unmatched junction nucleotides: 6. Germline lookup yields CDR1 SGHAT and CDR2 FQNNGV. The CDR3 has 13 amino acids. TCRdb keeps only in-frame clones here, not all; method: immunoSEQ multiplex PCR. The profile shows 86,000 or so clones, about four fifths of them singletons. The sequenced sample was peripheral blood, obtained from a patient treated with radiotherapy plus ipilimumab. V is TRBV11-2 and J is TRBJ2-3; 11 nucleotides agree with TRBD2. This TCR was sampled from a human donor with non-small cell lung cancer who had a partial response to radiotherapy plus ipilimumab. Some clones in this sample may be carry-over from other donors' samples. The CDR3 nucleotides read TGTGCCAGCAGCTTAGCTCTAGCGGGGGGCTTTTATTTT. Protein product: CASSLALAGGFYF.